These T cell receptor beta chains were read from a single sample in a study of blood T cell repertoires in COVID-19. The data were produced by immunoSEQ multiplex PCR, yet TCRdb's version contains in-frame clones alone and is incomplete. This sample has more than 150,000 clones, with 85% to 90% found just once. The sample consisted of peripheral blood. Receptors were obtained from a man aged 60 to 75 with COVID-19, enrolled during active disease. Each CDR3 is given with its conserved first and last residue. The order of the fields is CDR3 protein, CDR3 DNA, clone size, D gene, V gene, J gene. D genes are given only for firm matches. Some rows have no size entry. The others give once, few or many, or a class for an expanded clone.

CATSTAGDLAGELFF	TGTGCCACCAGTACCGCGGGGGATCTCGCCGGGGAGCTGTTTTTT	NA	TRBD2	TRBV24-1	TRBJ2-2
CASSLQSQAFF	TGTGCCAGCAGTTTACAGTCTCAAGCTTTCTTT	NA	NA	TRBV12-3/TRBV12-4	TRBJ1-1
CATGTANQPQHF	TGTGCCACAGGGACAGCTAATCAGCCCCAGCATTTT	NA	TRBD1	TRBV19	TRBJ1-5
CASSPWAEGGYTF	TGTGCCAGCAGCCCGTGGGCCGAGGGTGGCTACACCTTC	NA	NA	TRBV3-1/TRBV3-2	TRBJ1-2
CASSMTGSNQPQHF	TGTGCCAGTAGTATGACAGGTAGCAATCAGCCCCAGCATTTT	NA	NA	TRBV19	TRBJ1-5
CASSPPGQGYEQYF	TGTGCCAGCTCACCTCCGGGACAGGGTTACGAGCAGTACTTC	few	TRBD1	TRBV18	TRBJ2-7
CASSLLTSRYQETQYF	TGTGCCAGCAGCCTCCTCACCTCTAGATACCAAGAGACCCAGTACTTC	NA	NA	TRBV4-2	TRBJ2-5
CASSIWSQGQRAAFF	TGTGCCAGTAGTATATGGTCCCAGGGACAGCGGGCGGCTTTCTTT	once	TRBD1	TRBV19	TRBJ1-1
CASSEGAGTASYEQYF	TGTGCCAGCAGTGAGGGGGCCGGGACAGCCTCCTACGAGCAGTACTTC	few	TRBD1	TRBV25-1	TRBJ2-7
CATSDPATSDYNEQFF	TGTGCCACCAGTGATCCAGCCACTAGCGATTACAATGAGCAGTTCTTC	NA	TRBD2	TRBV24-1	TRBJ2-1
CASSSGPGLGETQYF	TGTGCCAGCAGCTCGGGCCCGGGACTAGGCGAGACCCAGTACTTC	NA	TRBD2	TRBV5-6	TRBJ2-5
CCVEKRFSNQPQHF	TGCTGCGTGGAGAAGAGGTTTAGCAATCAGCCCCAGCATTTT	NA	NA	TRBV1	TRBJ1-5
CSVEPIDRAVGGYTF	TGCAGCGTTGAACCTATCGACAGGGCGGTGGGCGGCTACACCTTC	once	TRBD1	TRBV29-1	TRBJ1-2
CASSPGTGYTDTQYF	TGTGCCAGCAGCCCTGGGACAGGCTACACAGATACGCAGTATTTT	NA	TRBD1	TRBV5-6	TRBJ2-3
CASSPRPGSTDTQYF	TGTGCCAGCAGCCCGCGTCCCGGGAGCACAGATACGCAGTATTTT	NA	NA	TRBV7-2	TRBJ2-3
CASSLGLAGGQREQYF	TGTGCCAGCAGCTTGGGTTTAGCGGGGGGGCAACGCGAGCAGTACTTC	NA	TRBD2	TRBV5-5	TRBJ2-7
CASSLGASGGADTQYF	TGTGCCAGCAGCCTGGGGGCTAGCGGGGGGGCAGATACGCAGTATTTT	NA	TRBD2	TRBV7-9	TRBJ2-3
CASSPTGMGNQPQHF	TGTGCCAGCAGCCCTACAGGGATGGGCAATCAGCCCCAGCATTTT	NA	NA	TRBV9	TRBJ1-5
CASSLLGTASTDTQYF	TGCGCCAGCAGCTTGCTAGGGACAGCTAGCACAGATACGCAGTATTTT	NA	TRBD1	TRBV5-1	TRBJ2-3
CAISAPGSSYEQYF	TGTGCCATCAGTGCCCCCGGGAGCTCCTACGAGCAGTACTTC	NA	NA	TRBV10-3	TRBJ2-7
CATSDSYPGRNEQFF	TGTGCCACCAGTGATTCCTATCCGGGGAGGAATGAGCAGTTCTTC	NA	NA	TRBV24-1	TRBJ2-1
CASSDGSGRATNEQFF	TGTGCCAGCAGTGACGGGAGCGGGAGGGCGACTAATGAGCAGTTCTTC	NA	TRBD2	TRBV6-4	TRBJ2-1
CASSNPTGSNEQFF	TGTGCCAGCTCCAATCCTACAGGGTCCAATGAGCAGTTCTTC	NA	NA	TRBV9	TRBJ2-1
CASSRGPNEKLFF	TGTGCCAGCTCCCGCGGCCCTAATGAAAAACTGTTTTTT	NA	NA	TRBV18	TRBJ1-4
CASSYGRAKNEQFF	TGTGCCAGCAGTTACGGGAGGGCCAAAAATGAGCAGTTCTTC	NA	TRBD2	TRBV6-5	TRBJ2-1
CASSLSGERRDEQFF	TGTGCCAGCAGCTTGTCGGGAGAACGTCGGGATGAGCAGTTCTTC	NA	NA	TRBV5-6	TRBJ2-1
CASSFPPPNYSYEQYF	TGTGCCAGCAGTTTTCCCCCCCCCAACTACTCCTACGAGCAGTACTTC	NA	NA	TRBV27	TRBJ2-7
CASSLGGGRAGTGELFF	TGTGCCAGCAGCTTAGGGGGCGGGAGGGCCGGCACCGGGGAGCTGTTTTTT	once	TRBD2	TRBV7-2	TRBJ2-2
CASSQDVVSRYF	TGTGCCAGCAGCCAAGACGTGGTTAGTCGGTACTTC	NA	NA	TRBV14	TRBJ2-7
CASSQKPENTGELFF	TGTGCCAGCAGCCAAAAACCAGAGAACACCGGGGAGCTGTTTTTT	few	NA	TRBV14	TRBJ2-2
CASSPDRVVTGELFF	TGTGCCAGCAGCCCCGACAGGGTAGTTACCGGGGAGCTGTTTTTT	NA	TRBD1	TRBV28	TRBJ2-2
CASSHGQGSYGYTF	TGTGCCAGCTCACATGGACAGGGATCCTATGGCTACACCTTC	once	TRBD1	TRBV18	TRBJ1-2
CASSRDSMNTEAFF	TGCGCCAGCAGCCGGGACAGCATGAACACTGAAGCTTTCTTT	few	TRBD1	TRBV5-1	TRBJ1-1
CASSLGTGGNGYTF	TGTGCCAGCAGCTTGGGGACAGGGGGAAATGGCTACACCTTC	few	TRBD1	TRBV5-4	TRBJ1-2
CASLGQGLSNQPQHF	TGTGCCAGTCTGGGACAGGGGTTGAGCAATCAGCCCCAGCATTTT	NA	TRBD1	TRBV6-5	TRBJ1-5
CATTKNYGYTF	TGTGCCACCACAAAAAACTATGGCTACACCTTC	NA	NA	TRBV12-3/TRBV12-4	TRBJ1-2
CASSLLSRLTGVKLSYEQYF	TGTGCCAGCAGCTTGTTGTCCCGATTAACAGGCGTCAAGTTATCCTACGAGCAGTACTTC	NA	NA	TRBV5-8	TRBJ2-7
CASARDRGETQYF	TGTGCCAGCGCCAGGGACAGAGGAGAGACCCAGTACTTC	NA	TRBD1	TRBV6-5	TRBJ2-5
CASSIARQGANEKLFF	TGTGCCAGTAGTATAGCCCGACAGGGGGCTAATGAAAAACTGTTTTTT	NA	TRBD1	TRBV19	TRBJ1-4
CASSLGTGDLSPLHF	TGTGCCAGCAGTTTAGGGACAGGGGATTTGTCACCCCTCCACTTT	NA	TRBD1	TRBV28	TRBJ1-6
CASSQVDLQGLMAKNIQYF	TGTGCCAGCAGCCAAGTGGATCTTCAGGGGCTGATGGCCAAAAACATTCAGTACTTC	NA	NA	TRBV4-2	TRBJ2-4
CASRGYSQNEQFF	TGTGCCAGTCGGGGGTACAGCCAGAATGAGCAGTTCTTC	NA	NA	TRBV14	TRBJ2-1
CASSQEGTVNSPLHF	TGCGCCAGCAGCCAAGAAGGGACAGTAAATTCACCCCTCCACTTT	NA	TRBD1	TRBV4-1	TRBJ1-6
CASSYGLGSTGRSNQPQHF	TGTGCCAGCAGTTACGGGCTGGGATCGACTGGGAGGTCCAATCAGCCCCAGCATTTT	NA	NA	TRBV6-2/TRBV6-3	TRBJ1-5
CASSLGASIQYF	TGTGCCAGCAGTCTGGGGGCGAGCATTCAGTACTTC	NA	NA	TRBV28	TRBJ2-4
CASIGGVADTQYF	TGTGCCAGTATTGGCGGGGTCGCAGATACGCAGTATTTT	once	NA	TRBV19	TRBJ2-3
CASSSDRVKAFF	TGCGCCAGCAGCTCCGACAGGGTGAAAGCTTTCTTT	NA	TRBD1	TRBV5-1	TRBJ1-1
CAGRLSGVPITQYF	TGTGCCGGACGTTTGTCGGGGGTACCCATAACGCAGTATTTT	NA	NA	TRBV2	TRBJ2-3
CASRPTGDAGELFF	TGTGCCAGCAGGCCGACAGGGGATGCCGGGGAGCTGTTTTTT	NA	TRBD1	TRBV27	TRBJ2-2
CASSPGREEAFF	TGTGCCAGCAGCCCCGGACGGGAGGAAGCTTTCTTT	NA	NA	TRBV7-9	TRBJ1-1
CAISEHEKLFF	TGTGCCATCAGCGAACACGAAAAACTGTTTTTT	NA	NA	TRBV10-3	TRBJ1-4
CASSLDSNYGYTF	TGTGCCAGCAGCTTAGACAGTAACTATGGCTACACCTTC	NA	NA	TRBV7-3	TRBJ1-2
CASSKGLGNTGELFF	TGTGCCAGTAGTAAGGGGCTAGGCAACACCGGGGAGCTGTTTTTT	once	NA	TRBV19	TRBJ2-2
CASSSPGRGNTEAFF	TGTGCCAGCAGTTCCCCGGGGAGGGGCAACACTGAAGCTTTCTTT	once	NA	TRBV6-2/TRBV6-3	TRBJ1-1
CASSPGQYYGYTF	TGTGCCAGCAGCCCGGGACAGTACTATGGCTACACCTTC	NA	TRBD1	TRBV2	TRBJ1-2